These 8 T cell receptor beta chains came from one sample sequenced in a study of Ad26.COV2.S vaccination and SARS-CoV-2 variants. Documented treatment: around 19 received Ad26.COV2.S at low or high dose, single or two shots; about 5 received placebo; per-sample allocation not given. Sampling happened 63 days after the first vaccine or placebo injection. The table came from immunoSEQ multiplex PCR; TCRdb's copy has only in-frame clones and leaves some out. The table has a few hundred thousand clones, under 90% seen once. Material: peripheral blood, obtained in a trial of Ad26.COV2.S vaccine versus placebo. Receptor source: a person aged 18 to 65 who received the Ad26.COV2.S COVID-19 vaccine or a placebo.

This clone was counted a few times. The gene calls are TRBV7-2 and TRBJ1-1; TRBD1 aligns across 12 bases. This CDR3 is built from 16 residues. The germline V gene encodes CDR1 SGHTA and CDR2 FQGNSA. Trimming took 5 bases from V and 5 from J; bases not matched to a gene: 9. The CDR3 coding sequence is TGTGCCAGCAGCCGCCCTCGGGGACAGGGGGCGACTGAAGCTTTCTTT. Protein product: CASSRPRGQGATEAFF.

The chain joins TRBV18 to TRBJ2-7, with D perhaps being TRBD1 or TRBD2 (6 bases each). From germline, CDR1 is KGHSH and CDR2 LQKENI. The CDR3 runs to 16 residues. Trimming took 4 bases from V and 2 from J, leaving 18 bases between them. CDR3 nucleotide sequence: TGTGCCAGCTCACGCCTCAGGAGGGGGTCCCCCTACGAGCAGTACTTC. Amino acid sequence: CASSRLRRGSPYEQYF.

The V gene is TRBV2, the J gene TRBJ1-1; no definite D call. This CDR3 is 12 amino acids long. Per the germline V gene, CDR1 is SNHLY and CDR2 is FYNNEI. V was clipped by 5 bases and J by 7 bases, with 11 bases between them. CDR3 loop: CASSQNRGEAFF. The CDR3 region has the DNA TGTGCCAGCAGTCAAAACCGGGGTGAAGCTTTCTTT.

Written as DNA, the CDR3 is TGTGCCAGCAGGATAGGGGGCCAAGAGACCCAGTACTTC. Residues: CASRIGGQETQYF. The chain carries TRBV6-5 and TRBJ2-5, with D possibly matching TRBD1 (6 bases). The V gene lost 6 bases and the J gene lost 1 base, with 9 bases spanning the gap. This CDR3 has 13 residues. Germline V gives CDR1 MNHEY, CDR2 SVGAGI.

The chain has TRBV11-3 and TRBJ1-1; possible D gene TRBD1, 6 bases. This CDR3 has 14 amino acids. The germline V gene has CDR1 SGHNT and CDR2 YENEEA. V was clipped by 4 bases and J by 4 bases, with 13 bases between them. The CDR3 DNA is TGTGCCAGCAGCTCCCAGGGGTTCAGCACTGAAGCTTTCTTT. The encoded protein is CASSSQGFSTEAFF.

V usage is TRBV18 and J usage is TRBJ1-5; D might be TRBD1 (6 bases). Germline V gene sequence: CDR1 KGHSH, CDR2 LQKENI. Trimming cost V 9 bases and J 0 bases, with 9 bases left between them. The CDR3 length is 13 residues. CDR3 amino acids: CASTTGSNQPQHF. As DNA, the CDR3 is TGTGCCAGTACGACAGGTAGCAATCAGCCCCAGCATTTT.

The chain recombines TRBV13 with TRBJ1-1; perhaps TRBD1 as D (6 bases). V lost 1 base and J 11 bases, leaving 20 bases between the germline ends. Germline CDR1 reads PRHDT; CDR2 reads FYEKMQ (reference sequence). The length of the CDR3 is 15 residues. DNA for the CDR3: TGTGCCAGCAGCTTAGCGTCGGGGGGACAAATCCGGGCTTTCTTT. Translating it yields CASSLASGGQIRAFF. Using reference TRBV13 and TRBJ1-1 for the parts outside the CDR3, the full variable domain is AAGVIQSPRHLIKEKRETATLKCYPIPRHDTVYWYQQGPGQDPQFLISFYEKMQSDKGSIPDRFSAQQFSDYHSELNMSSLELGDSALYFCASSLASGGQIRAFFGQGTRLTVV.

The V and J genes are TRBV28 and TRBJ2-1; D is unclear. V was trimmed by 5 bases and J by 12 bases, leaving 11 bases between them. From germline, CDR1 is MDHEN and CDR2 SYDVKM. The CDR3 spans 11 residues. For the CDR3, the DNA is TGTGCCAGCAGTCAACTTAGGCGGCAGTTCTTC. Protein product: CASSQLRRQFF.